This T cell receptor beta chain was profiled in a study of shared clonotypes between healthy human individuals. Study as a whole: The donor pool was made up of two women and a few men aged 18 to 49. Findings of the study overall: The diversity represented, both genetic and in exposure history, was limited by few donors.

Method: immunoSEQ multiplex PCR; TCRdb's copy keeps in-frame clones and lacks some. The sample carries 2 million to 2.5 million clones, over 85% recorded once. The germline gives CDR1 SGHDN, CDR2 FVKESK. V was shortened by 4 bases and J by 1 base, with 8 bases between the two germline ends. This CDR3 spans 14 amino acids. As regards this clone: Its antigen is unidentified.

The chain carries TRBV14 and TRBJ1-3; no clear D. Sequencing used naive CD4+ T cells from PBMCs. Subset here: CD45RA+ positively selected. The sequence came from a man aged 18 to 29 in good health. Some clones in this sample may be carry-over from other donors' samples. The CDR3 nucleotides read TGTGCCAGCAGCCCTCAAAGATCTGGAAACACCATATATTTT. Encoded protein: CASSPQRSGNTIYF.